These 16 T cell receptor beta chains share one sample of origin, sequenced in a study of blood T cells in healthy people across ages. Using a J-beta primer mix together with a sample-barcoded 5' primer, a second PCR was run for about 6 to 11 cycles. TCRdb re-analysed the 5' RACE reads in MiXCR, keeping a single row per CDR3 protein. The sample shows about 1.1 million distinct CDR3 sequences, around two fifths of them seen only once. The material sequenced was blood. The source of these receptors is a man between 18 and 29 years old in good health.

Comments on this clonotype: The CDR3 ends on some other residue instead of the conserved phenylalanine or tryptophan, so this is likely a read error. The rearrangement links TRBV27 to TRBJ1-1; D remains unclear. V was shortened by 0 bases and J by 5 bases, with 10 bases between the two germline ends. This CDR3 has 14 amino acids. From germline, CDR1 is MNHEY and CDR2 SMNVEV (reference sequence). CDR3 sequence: CASSLSGSVTEAFL. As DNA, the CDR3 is TGTGCCAGCAGTTTATCAGGGAGCGTTACTGAAGCTTTCCTT.

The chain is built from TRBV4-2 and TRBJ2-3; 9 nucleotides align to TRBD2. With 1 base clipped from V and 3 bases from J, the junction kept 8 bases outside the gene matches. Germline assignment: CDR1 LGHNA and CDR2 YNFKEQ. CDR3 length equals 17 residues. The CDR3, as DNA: TGTGCCAGCAGCCAAGGCGGCGGGGGGGCCGCGACAGATACGCAGTATTTT. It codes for CASSQGGGGAATDTQYF.

Here the CDR3 DNA reads TGTGCCAGCAGTTTATTCAGGGCTCGGCATTTT. Its translation: CASSLFRARHF. V is TRBV12-3 or TRBV12-4 and J is TRBJ1-5; possibly TRBD1 for D (5 bases). Trimming cost V 2 bases and J 15 bases, with 11 bases left between them. The CDR3 consists of 11 residues.

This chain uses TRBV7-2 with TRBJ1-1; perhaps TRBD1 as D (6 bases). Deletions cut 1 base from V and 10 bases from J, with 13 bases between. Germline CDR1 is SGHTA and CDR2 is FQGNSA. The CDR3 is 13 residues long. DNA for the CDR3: TGTGCCAGCAGCTTAGGGACAGCGGGGAGAGCTTTCTTT. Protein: CASSLGTAGRAFF.

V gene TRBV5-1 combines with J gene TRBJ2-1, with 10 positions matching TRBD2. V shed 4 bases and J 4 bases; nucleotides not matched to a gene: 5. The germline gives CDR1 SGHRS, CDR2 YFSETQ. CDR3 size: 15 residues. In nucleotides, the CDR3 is TGCGCCAGCAGCACCCAGCGGGGGGGATACAATGAGCAGTTCTTC. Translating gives CASSTQRGGYNEQFF. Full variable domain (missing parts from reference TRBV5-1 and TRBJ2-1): KAGVTQTPRYLIKTRGQQVTLSCSPISGHRSVSWYQQTPGQGLQFLFEYFSETQRNKGNFPGRFSGRQFSNSRSEMNVSTLELGDSALYLCASSTQRGGYNEQFFGPGTRLTVL.

The DNA for the CDR3 is TGCGCCAGCAGCTCCCAAGACAGGTACAATGAGCAGTTCTTC. It codes for CASSSQDRYNEQFF. V gene TRBV5-1 combines with J gene TRBJ2-1; D is perhaps TRBD1 (6 bases). The CDR3 contains 14 residues. The V end was cut by 3 bases, the J end by 4 bases, with 11 bases between. CDR1 SGHRS and CDR2 YFSETQ come from the germline V gene.

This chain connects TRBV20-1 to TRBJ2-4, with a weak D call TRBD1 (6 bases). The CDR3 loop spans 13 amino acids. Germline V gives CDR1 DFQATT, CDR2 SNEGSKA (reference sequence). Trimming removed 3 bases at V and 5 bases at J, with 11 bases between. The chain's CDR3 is CSARGALENIQYF. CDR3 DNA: TGCAGTGCTAGGGGGGCCCTCGAAAACATTCAGTACTTC.

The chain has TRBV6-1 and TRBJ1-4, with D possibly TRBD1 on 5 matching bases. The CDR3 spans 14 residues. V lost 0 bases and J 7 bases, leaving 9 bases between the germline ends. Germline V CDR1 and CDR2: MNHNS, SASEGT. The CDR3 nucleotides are TGTGCCAGCAGTGAAGCCGGGACTTCTGAAAAACTGTTTTTT. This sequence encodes CASSEAGTSEKLFF.

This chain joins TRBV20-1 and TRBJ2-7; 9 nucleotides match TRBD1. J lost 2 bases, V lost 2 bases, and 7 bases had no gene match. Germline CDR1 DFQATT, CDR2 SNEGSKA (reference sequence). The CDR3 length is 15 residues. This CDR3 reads CSARHPRTGAYEQYF. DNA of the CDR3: TGCAGTGCTAGACACCCAAGGACAGGGGCCTACGAGCAGTACTTC.

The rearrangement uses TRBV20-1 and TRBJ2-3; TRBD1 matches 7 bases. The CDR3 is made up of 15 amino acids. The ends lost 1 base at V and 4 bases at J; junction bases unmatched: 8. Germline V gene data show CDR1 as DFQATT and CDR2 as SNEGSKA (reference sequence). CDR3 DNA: TGCAGTGCTAGAGTTGGACAGGACCACGCAGATACGCAGTATTTT. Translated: CSARVGQDHADTQYF.

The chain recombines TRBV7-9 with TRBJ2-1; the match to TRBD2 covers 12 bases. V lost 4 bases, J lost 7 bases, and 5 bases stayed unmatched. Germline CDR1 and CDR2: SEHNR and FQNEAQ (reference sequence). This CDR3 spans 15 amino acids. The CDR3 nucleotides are TGTGCCAGCAGCTCCGGGACTAGCGGGTGGAATGAGCAGTTCTTC. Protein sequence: CASSSGTSGWNEQFF.

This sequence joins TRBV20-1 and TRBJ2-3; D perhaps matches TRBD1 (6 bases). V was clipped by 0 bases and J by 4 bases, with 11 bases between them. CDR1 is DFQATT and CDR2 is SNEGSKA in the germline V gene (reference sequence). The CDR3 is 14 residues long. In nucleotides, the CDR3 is TGCAGTGCTAGAGACAGGGGCGGCCCAGATACGCAGTATTTT. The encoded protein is CSARDRGGPDTQYF.

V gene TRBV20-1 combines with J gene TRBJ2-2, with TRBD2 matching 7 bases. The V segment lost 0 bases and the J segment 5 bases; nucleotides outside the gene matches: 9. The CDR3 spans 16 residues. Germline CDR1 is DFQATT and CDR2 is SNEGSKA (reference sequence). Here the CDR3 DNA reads TGCAGTGCTAGAGATGTCGGTGGGGGGGGGACCGGGGAGCTGTTTTTT. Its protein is CSARDVGGGGTGELFF.

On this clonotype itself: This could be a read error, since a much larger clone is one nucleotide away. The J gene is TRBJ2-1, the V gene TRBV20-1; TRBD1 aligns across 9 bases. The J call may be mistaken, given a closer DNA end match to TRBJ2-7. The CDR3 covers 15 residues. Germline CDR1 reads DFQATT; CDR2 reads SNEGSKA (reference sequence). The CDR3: CSANQDRGVYNEQYF. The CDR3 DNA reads TGCAGTGCTAATCAGGACAGGGGAGTCTACAATGAGCAGTACTTC.

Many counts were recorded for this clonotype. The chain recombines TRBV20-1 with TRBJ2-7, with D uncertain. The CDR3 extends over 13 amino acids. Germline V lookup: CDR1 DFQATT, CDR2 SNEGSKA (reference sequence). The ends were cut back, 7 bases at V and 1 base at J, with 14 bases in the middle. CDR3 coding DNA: TGCAGTGTTGAGGCGGAACGATCCTACGAGCAGTACTTC. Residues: CSVEAERSYEQYF.

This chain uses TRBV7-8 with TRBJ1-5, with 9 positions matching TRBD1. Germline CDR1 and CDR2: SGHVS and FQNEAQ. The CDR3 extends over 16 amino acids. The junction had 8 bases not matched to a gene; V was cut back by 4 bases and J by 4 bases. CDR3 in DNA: TGTGCCAGCAGCTCCTTAGTTGGGACAGGGAATCAGCCCCAGCATTTT. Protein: CASSSLVGTGNQPQHF.